A selection of T cell receptor beta chains follows, all from one sample in a study of T cell repertoires in cytomegalovirus infection. What these receptors recognize is not known. TCRdb re-derived calls from the reads in MiXCR, one entry per CDR3 protein. The sample lists approximately 990,000 distinct CDR3 sequences; around 30% were seen once. The material was cultured CD8+ T cells from PBMCs, obtained from culture after CMV antigen stimulation. The source of these receptors is a human donor in good health (CMV status not recorded). Some clones in this sample may be carry-over from other donors' samples. CDR3s include the opening cysteine and the closing phenylalanine or tryptophan. The D gene is left open where the match is weak. Not every row has a clone size; where given, it reads once, few, many or a size class.

D gene: TRBD2; V gene: TRBV19; clone size: -; J gene: TRBJ2-1; CDR3 protein: CASSMGGNEQFF
D gene: -; V gene: TRBV12-5; clone size: -; J gene: TRBJ1-2; CDR3 protein: CASGLEQTGNNYGYTF
D gene: TRBD1; V gene: TRBV23-1; clone size: -; J gene: TRBJ2-4; CDR3 protein: CASSQIRQGAEYKNIQYF
D gene: -; V gene: TRBV12-3/TRBV12-4; clone size: -; J gene: TRBJ1-5; CDR3 protein: CASSFAESNQPQHF
D gene: -; V gene: TRBV14; clone size: few; J gene: TRBJ2-1; CDR3 protein: CASSLFPPGLIGGEQFF
D gene: -; V gene: TRBV12-3/TRBV12-4; clone size: few; J gene: TRBJ2-5; CDR3 protein: CASRPHLPPSNTKETQYF
D gene: TRBD1; V gene: TRBV20-1; clone size: -; J gene: TRBJ1-5; CDR3 protein: CSARAVGTANQPQHF
D gene: -; V gene: TRBV6-1; clone size: few; J gene: TRBJ2-6; CDR3 protein: CASSEGTDSWSFFSGANVLTF
D gene: TRBD1; V gene: TRBV5-6; clone size: few; J gene: TRBJ2-1; CDR3 protein: CASSSRTGPTYNEQFF
D gene: -; V gene: TRBV6-2/TRBV6-3; clone size: many; J gene: TRBJ2-3; CDR3 protein: CASSYGGDLSTDTQYF
D gene: TRBD2; V gene: TRBV20-1; clone size: -; J gene: TRBJ2-1; CDR3 protein: CSARLAGSNEQFF
D gene: TRBD1; V gene: TRBV7-2; clone size: many; J gene: TRBJ2-3; CDR3 protein: CASSLVGTGGLGDTQYF
D gene: TRBD1; V gene: TRBV14; clone size: few; J gene: TRBJ1-1; CDR3 protein: CASSQIQGGAEAFF
D gene: TRBD2; V gene: TRBV6-6; clone size: few; J gene: TRBJ2-1; CDR3 protein: CASISGLAGEEQFF
D gene: -; V gene: TRBV7-2; clone size: many; J gene: TRBJ1-5; CDR3 protein: CASSYVQALNQPQHF
D gene: TRBD2; V gene: TRBV10-3; clone size: -; J gene: TRBJ2-1; CDR3 protein: CAISIGLAGVYNEQFF
D gene: -; V gene: TRBV20-1; clone size: -; J gene: TRBJ2-2; CDR3 protein: CSARAGVDTGELFF
D gene: TRBD1; V gene: TRBV7-9; clone size: -; J gene: TRBJ2-5; CDR3 protein: CASSAYWDRKGETQYF
D gene: -; V gene: TRBV18; clone size: -; J gene: TRBJ2-5; CDR3 protein: CASSPPHQETQYF
D gene: -; V gene: TRBV5-4; clone size: few; J gene: TRBJ2-5; CDR3 protein: CASSLGRASRETQYF
D gene: -; V gene: TRBV27; clone size: -; J gene: TRBJ1-2; CDR3 protein: CASTTGGLGYTF
D gene: -; V gene: TRBV4-3; clone size: -; J gene: TRBJ1-1; CDR3 protein: CASSQDAWAFF
D gene: -; V gene: TRBV4-2; clone size: -; J gene: TRBJ2-2; CDR3 protein: CASSRPQIEGNGELFF
D gene: -; V gene: TRBV9; clone size: -; J gene: TRBJ2-6; CDR3 protein: CASSVPSAWGANVLTF
D gene: TRBD2; V gene: TRBV6-2/TRBV6-3; clone size: -; J gene: TRBJ2-7; CDR3 protein: CASAGTSVSYEQYF
D gene: TRBD2; V gene: TRBV20-1; clone size: -; J gene: TRBJ2-1; CDR3 protein: CSARDRDYPLNEQFF
D gene: -; V gene: TRBV12-3/TRBV12-4; clone size: few; J gene: TRBJ2-2; CDR3 protein: CASSSSGWELFF
D gene: -; V gene: TRBV25-1; clone size: -; J gene: TRBJ2-4; CDR3 protein: CASSEYEGSDIQYF
D gene: TRBD1; V gene: TRBV29-1; clone size: few; J gene: TRBJ2-2; CDR3 protein: CSVGRGGSAGELFF
D gene: -; V gene: TRBV11-1; clone size: -; J gene: TRBJ1-1; CDR3 protein: CASSRRYGNTEAFF
D gene: -; V gene: TRBV6-1; clone size: -; J gene: TRBJ1-2; CDR3 protein: CASGEWTARDGYTF
D gene: -; V gene: TRBV27; clone size: few; J gene: TRBJ1-4; CDR3 protein: CASSPGAAREKLFF
D gene: TRBD2; V gene: TRBV7-6; clone size: -; J gene: TRBJ2-7; CDR3 protein: CTSRPSGGYSSSYEQYF
D gene: -; V gene: TRBV7-6; clone size: few; J gene: TRBJ2-7; CDR3 protein: CASSVLTTTYEQYF
D gene: TRBD1; V gene: TRBV7-8; clone size: many; J gene: TRBJ1-6; CDR3 protein: CASSLARGRNSPLHF
D gene: -; V gene: TRBV27; clone size: few; J gene: TRBJ2-3; CDR3 protein: CSVHGGSLTDTQYF
D gene: -; V gene: TRBV7-6; clone size: -; J gene: TRBJ1-4; CDR3 protein: CASSLIFGDGSNEKLFF
D gene: TRBD1; V gene: TRBV28; clone size: many; J gene: TRBJ1-5; CDR3 protein: CASSSRGGLRGNQPQHF
D gene: TRBD1; V gene: TRBV5-3; clone size: -; J gene: TRBJ2-5; CDR3 protein: CASSFSPGGGGTRYF
D gene: -; V gene: TRBV6-2/TRBV6-3; clone size: -; J gene: TRBJ1-1; CDR3 protein: CASRPSNTEAFF
D gene: TRBD2; V gene: TRBV4-2; clone size: few; J gene: TRBJ2-5; CDR3 protein: CASSQDGLAELGTQYF
D gene: -; V gene: TRBV10-3; clone size: few; J gene: TRBJ1-1; CDR3 protein: CAISESKQLDTEAFF
D gene: -; V gene: TRBV7-9; clone size: many; J gene: TRBJ1-5; CDR3 protein: CASSPRGDQPQHF
D gene: TRBD1; V gene: TRBV7-2; clone size: few; J gene: TRBJ1-1; CDR3 protein: CASSFTSDRSRGEAFF
D gene: -; V gene: TRBV7-6; clone size: -; J gene: TRBJ1-4; CDR3 protein: CASSLIPQPPEGNEKLFF
D gene: -; V gene: TRBV5-6; clone size: -; J gene: TRBJ1-2; CDR3 protein: CASSLSLEVNYGYTF
D gene: -; V gene: TRBV15; clone size: -; J gene: TRBJ2-5; CDR3 protein: CATSREGSGETQYF
D gene: TRBD2; V gene: TRBV7-2; clone size: many; J gene: TRBJ2-1; CDR3 protein: CASSLPLVGGTYNEQFF
D gene: -; V gene: TRBV7-9; clone size: -; J gene: TRBJ2-7; CDR3 protein: CASSLSGTNYEQYF
D gene: TRBD1; V gene: TRBV6-2/TRBV6-3; clone size: -; J gene: TRBJ1-1; CDR3 protein: CASRMTGRKDEAFF